A single sample is the source of the 19 T cell receptor beta chains below, sequenced in a study of shared clonotypes between healthy human individuals. The data were produced by immunoSEQ multiplex PCR, yet TCRdb's version contains in-frame clones alone and is incomplete. This repertoire shows approximately 2.4 million clones, around 95% found once; its top ten account for 0.13%. Material: naive CD4+ T cells sorted from blood. Regarding subset: CD45RA+ positively selected. These receptors all stem from a man aged 18 to 29 in good health.

This chain joins TRBV11-2 and TRBJ2-1; TRBD2 agrees at 11 bases. V was pared by 2 bases and J by 4 bases, with 10 bases of the junction left unmatched. The CDR3 consists of 18 residues. Germline V gene data show CDR1 as SGHAT and CDR2 as FQNNGV. The CDR3 here is CASSLSSGRVMGYNEQFF. In DNA form, the CDR3 reads TGTGCCAGCAGCTTAAGTAGCGGGAGGGTCATGGGATACAATGAGCAGTTCTTC. The complete variable domain, with remaining parts taken from reference TRBV11-2 and TRBJ2-1, reads EAGVAQSPRYKIIEKRQSVAFWCNPISGHATLYWYQQILGQGPKLLIQFQNNGVVDDSQLPKDRFSAERLKGVDSTLKIQPAKLEDSAVYLCASSLSSGRVMGYNEQFFGPGTRLTVL.

This chain joins TRBV7-2 and TRBJ2-7, with D possibly TRBD1 on 6 matching bases. The germline CDR1 and CDR2 sequences are SGHTA and FQGNSA. Trimming took off 5 bases at V and 6 bases at J, with 14 bases between the two ends. This CDR3 contains 13 residues. CDR3 nucleotides: TGTGCCAGCAGCGTTCAGGGGTCCGGCGAGCAGTACTTC. It yields the protein CASSVQGSGEQYF.

The chain is built from TRBV5-6 and TRBJ2-5; TRBD2 matches 9 bases. Germline CDR1 SGHDT, CDR2 YYEEEE. The CDR3 sequence is 15 residues long. Trimming at V came to 1 base and at J to 6 bases, leaving 7 bases not matched to a gene. The CDR3 DNA reads as TGTGCCAGCAGCTTGCTGGCGGGAGGGCCCCAGACCCAGTACTTC. Translating it yields CASSLLAGGPQTQYF.

This chain joins TRBV5-1 and TRBJ1-5, with 10 positions matching TRBD1. The CDR3 covers 15 residues. Trimming took 4 bases from V and 6 from J; bases not matched to a gene: 7. CDR1 and CDR2 from the germline V gene are SGHRS and YFSETQ. The CDR3 DNA is TGCGCCAGCAGCCTAGGACAGGGGGAAGGTCAGCCCCAGCATTTT. Amino acids: CASSLGQGEGQPQHF. The complete variable domain, with remaining parts taken from reference TRBV5-1 and TRBJ1-5, reads KAGVTQTPRYLIKTRGQQVTLSCSPISGHRSVSWYQQTPGQGLQFLFEYFSETQRNKGNFPGRFSGRQFSNSRSEMNVSTLELGDSALYLCASSLGQGEGQPQHFGDGTRLSIL.

This clone has only a few counts. The rearrangement joins TRBV7-3 to TRBJ2-7; D gene uncertain. Germline loops: CDR1 SGHTA, CDR2 FQGTGA. The V end was cut by 1 base, the J end by 0 bases, with 10 bases between. The CDR3 extends over 15 amino acids. The CDR3 here is CASSLRAGSSYEQYF. In nucleotides, the CDR3 is TGTGCCAGCAGCTTAAGAGCCGGTAGCTCCTACGAGCAGTACTTC.

The genes are TRBV5-4 and TRBJ2-5, with no clear D. Germline assignment: CDR1 SGHNT and CDR2 YYREEE (reference sequence). CDR3 length: 14 residues. Trimming stripped 1 base from V and 1 base from J, with 8 bases between. CDR3 region: CASSLSSIQETQYF. CDR3 sequence (DNA): TGTGCCAGCAGCTTGAGTTCGATCCAAGAGACCCAGTACTTC.

This chain uses TRBV5-1 with TRBJ2-7, with D possibly matching TRBD2 (6 bases). This CDR3 comprises 15 residues. Germline CDR1 and CDR2: SGHRS and YFSETQ. V lost 0 bases, J lost 4 bases, and 14 bases lay in between. The chain's CDR3 is CASSLGAGNGYEQYF. The CDR3 DNA is TGCGCCAGCAGCTTGGGGGCGGGAAATGGTTACGAGCAGTACTTC.

The chain has TRBV7-3 and TRBJ2-1; TRBD2 aligns across 10 bases. Germline lookup yields CDR1 SGHTA and CDR2 FQGTGA. V shed 5 bases and J 9 bases; nucleotides not matched to a gene: 10. The CDR3 consists of 15 residues. The CDR3 loop reads CASSKAGGQVPEQFF. The CDR3 DNA is TGTGCCAGCAGCAAAGCGGGGGGGCAAGTTCCTGAGCAGTTCTTC.

This clone was observed a single time. V is TRBV18 and J is TRBJ1-2, with D uncertain. Germline CDR1 reads KGHSH; CDR2 reads LQKENI. This CDR3 has 14 amino acids. V was shortened by 4 bases and J by 1 base, with 10 bases between the two germline ends. The DNA of the CDR3 is TGTGCCAGCTCACTCCTAGGGTATAACTATGGCTACACCTTC. Its protein is CASSLLGYNYGYTF.

DNA of the CDR3: TGTGCCAGCAGAGAGGACGCCAGCCACAGTCAGCCCCAGCATTTT. This codes for CASREDASHSQPQHF. This chain links TRBV6-1 with TRBJ1-5; no reliable D call. Germline CDR1 reads MNHNS; CDR2 reads SASEGT. The CDR3 runs 15 residues. Trimming shortened V by 6 bases and J by 6 bases, and 18 bases separated the two germline ends.

This chain links TRBV7-2 with TRBJ2-5; maybe TRBD1 (5 bases). This CDR3 region has 16 residues. Germline CDR1 and CDR2: SGHTA and FQGNSA. Trimming took off 1 base at V and 0 bases at J, with 12 bases between the two ends. CDR3 loop: CASSLEGAADQETQYF. In DNA form, the CDR3 reads TGTGCCAGCAGCTTAGAAGGGGCGGCAGACCAAGAGACCCAGTACTTC.

J is TRBJ2-5 and V is TRBV5-1; D is undetermined. Trimming removed 2 bases from V and 2 bases from J, with 10 bases in between. The CDR3 covers 14 residues. CDR1 and CDR2 (germline): SGHRS, YFSETQ. This CDR3 is CASSFKVPQETQYF. DNA of the CDR3: TGCGCCAGCAGCTTCAAGGTCCCACAAGAGACCCAGTACTTC.

The V gene is TRBV6-1, the J gene TRBJ2-7; 7 bases map to TRBD2. CDR3 length equals 16 residues. Germline V lookup: CDR1 MNHNS, CDR2 SASEGT. Losses at the gene ends were 4 bases for V and 2 bases for J; bases not matched to a gene: 11. Here the CDR3 DNA reads TGTGCCAGCAGTGCCGCCTCTAGCGGAGGGGCCTACGAGCAGTACTTC. It encodes CASSAASSGGAYEQYF.

Note on this clone: Other DNA sequences of this sample code for an identical CDR3. V usage is TRBV5-1 and J usage is TRBJ1-1; D might be TRBD1 (6 bases). Germline CDR1 reads SGHRS; CDR2 reads YFSETQ. The CDR3 loop spans 13 amino acids. Deletions cut 1 base from V and 4 bases from J, with 8 bases between. The CDR3 sequence is CASSLTGFTEAFF. The CDR3 DNA sequence: TGCGCCAGCAGCTTGACAGGGTTCACTGAAGCTTTCTTT. The whole variable domain, filled in from reference TRBV5-1 and TRBJ1-1, reads KAGVTQTPRYLIKTRGQQVTLSCSPISGHRSVSWYQQTPGQGLQFLFEYFSETQRNKGNFPGRFSGRQFSNSRSEMNVSTLELGDSALYLCASSLTGFTEAFFGQGTRLTVV.

V and J are TRBV7-2 and TRBJ2-7; the D is unclear. The germline V gene encodes CDR1 SGHTA and CDR2 FQGNSA. This CDR3 is built from 14 residues. The V gene lost 1 base and the J gene lost 7 bases, with 14 bases spanning the gap. The DNA for the CDR3 is TGTGCCAGCAGCTTAGGAGCAGGTGCCTGGGAGCAGTACTTC. Translating it yields CASSLGAGAWEQYF.

Note on this clone: The sample contains more than one DNA sequence encoding this CDR3. The CDR3 coding sequence is TGCGCCAGCAGCTTAGGGGGCGGCTCCTACGAGCAGTACTTC. Translated, it gives CASSLGGGSYEQYF. The V and J genes are TRBV5-1 and TRBJ2-7, with TRBD1 identical over 7 bases. The CDR3 is made up of 14 amino acids. Germline V CDR1 and CDR2: SGHRS, YFSETQ. With V trimmed by 2 bases and J by 0 bases, 2 bases remained unmatched.

This clone was seen once. This chain uses TRBV30 with TRBJ2-1; 11 positions agree with TRBD2. Germline CDR1 GTSNPN, CDR2 SVGIG (reference sequence). Trimming removed 0 bases from V and 10 bases from J; junction bases left unmatched: 5. The CDR3 has 14 amino acids. In DNA, the CDR3 is TGTGCCTGGAGTGTAACTAGCGGGAGTGGGGAGCAGTTCTTC. Translating gives CAWSVTSGSGEQFF.

The chain has TRBV18 and TRBJ2-5; D may match TRBD1 or TRBD2 (10 bases each). Between the trimmed V and J ends, which lost 5 bases and 5 bases, there was a span of 39 bases. The CDR3 loop spans 22 amino acids. Per the germline V gene, CDR1 is KGHSH and CDR2 is LQKENI. The CDR3 loop is CASSSLPRQGAKASGSAETQYF. In DNA form, the CDR3 reads TGTGCCAGCTCATCCCTCCCACGACAGGGGGCGAAGGCTAGCGGGAGTGCTGAGACCCAGTACTTC.

The genes are TRBV28 and TRBJ2-2, with 7 positions matching TRBD1. The CDR3 is made up of 17 amino acids. Per germline, CDR1 MDHEN and CDR2 SYDVKM. Trimming removed 4 bases from V and 2 bases from J; junction bases left unmatched: 10. CDR3 sequence reads: CASSSPVGTANTGELFF. In nucleotides, the CDR3 is TGTGCCAGCAGTTCCCCTGTCGGGACAGCAAACACCGGGGAGCTGTTTTTT.